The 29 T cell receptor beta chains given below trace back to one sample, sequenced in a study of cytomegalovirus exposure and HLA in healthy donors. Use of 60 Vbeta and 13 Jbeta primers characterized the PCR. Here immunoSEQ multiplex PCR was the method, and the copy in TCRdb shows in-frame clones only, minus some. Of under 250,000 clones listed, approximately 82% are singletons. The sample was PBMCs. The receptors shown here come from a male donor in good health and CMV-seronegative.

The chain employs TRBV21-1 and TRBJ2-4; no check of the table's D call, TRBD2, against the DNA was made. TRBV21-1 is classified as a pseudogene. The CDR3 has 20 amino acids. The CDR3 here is CASSPMGLAGGPVDKNIQYF. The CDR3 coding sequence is TGTGCCAGCAGCCCAATGGGACTAGCGGGAGGGCCGGTGGACAAAAACATTCAGTACTTC.

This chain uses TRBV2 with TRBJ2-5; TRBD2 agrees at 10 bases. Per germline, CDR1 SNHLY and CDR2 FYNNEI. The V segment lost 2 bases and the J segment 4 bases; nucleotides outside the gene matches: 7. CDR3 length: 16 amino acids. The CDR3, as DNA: TGTGCCAGCAGTGAATGGGCTAGCGGGAGTACAGAGACCCAGTACTTC. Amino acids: CASSEWASGSTETQYF. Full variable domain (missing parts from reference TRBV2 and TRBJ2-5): EPEVTQTPSHQVTQMGQEVILRCVPISNHLYFYWYRQILGQKVEFLVSFYNNEISEKSEIFDDQFSVERPDGSNFTLKIRSTKLEDSAMYFCASSEWASGSTETQYFGPGTRLLVL.

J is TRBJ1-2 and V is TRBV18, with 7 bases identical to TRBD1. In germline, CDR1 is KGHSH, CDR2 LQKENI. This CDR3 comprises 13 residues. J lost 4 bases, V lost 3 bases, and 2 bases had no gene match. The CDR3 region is CASSPRDSYGYTF. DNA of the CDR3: TGTGCCAGCTCACCCCGGGACAGCTATGGCTACACCTTC.

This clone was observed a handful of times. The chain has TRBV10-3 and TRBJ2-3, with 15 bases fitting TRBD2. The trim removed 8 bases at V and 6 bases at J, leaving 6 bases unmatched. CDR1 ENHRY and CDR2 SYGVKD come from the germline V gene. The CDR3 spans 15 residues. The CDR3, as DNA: TGTGCCATCGGGACTAGCGGGAGGTCTGAGGATACGCAGTATTTT. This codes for CAIGTSGRSEDTQYF.

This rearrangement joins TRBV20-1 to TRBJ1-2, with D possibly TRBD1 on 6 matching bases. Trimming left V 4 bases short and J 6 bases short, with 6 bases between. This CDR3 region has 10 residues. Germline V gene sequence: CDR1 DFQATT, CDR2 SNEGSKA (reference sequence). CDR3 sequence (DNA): TGCAGTGCTAACAGGGATGGCTACACCTTC. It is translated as CSANRDGYTF.

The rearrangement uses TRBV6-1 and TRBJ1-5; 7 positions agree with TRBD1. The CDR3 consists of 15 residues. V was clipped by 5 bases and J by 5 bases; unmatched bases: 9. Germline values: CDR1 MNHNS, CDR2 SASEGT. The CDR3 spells CASSLPGQSHQPQHF. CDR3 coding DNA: TGTGCCAGCAGTCTTCCGGGACAGAGCCATCAGCCCCAGCATTTT.

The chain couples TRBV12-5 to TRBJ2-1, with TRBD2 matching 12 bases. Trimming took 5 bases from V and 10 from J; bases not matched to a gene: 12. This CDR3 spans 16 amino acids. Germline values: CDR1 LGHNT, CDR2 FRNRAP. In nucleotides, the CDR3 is TGTGCTAGTGGTCCCCCGACTAGCGGGAGCCTTCGGGAGCAGTTCTTC. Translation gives CASGPPTSGSLREQFF.

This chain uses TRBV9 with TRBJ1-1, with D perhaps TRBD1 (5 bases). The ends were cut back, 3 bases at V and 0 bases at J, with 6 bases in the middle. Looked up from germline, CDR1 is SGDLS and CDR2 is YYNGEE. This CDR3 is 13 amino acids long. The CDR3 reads CASSEGVNTEAFF. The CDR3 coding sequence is TGTGCCAGCAGCGAAGGGGTGAACACTGAAGCTTTCTTT.

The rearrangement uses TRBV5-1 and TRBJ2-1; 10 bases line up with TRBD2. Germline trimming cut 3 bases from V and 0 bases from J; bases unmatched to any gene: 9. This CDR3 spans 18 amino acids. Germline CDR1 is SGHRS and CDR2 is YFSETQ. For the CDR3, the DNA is TGCGCCAGCAGCTCGGGACTAGCGCATACTAGCTCCTACAATGAGCAGTTCTTC. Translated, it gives CASSSGLAHTSSYNEQFF.

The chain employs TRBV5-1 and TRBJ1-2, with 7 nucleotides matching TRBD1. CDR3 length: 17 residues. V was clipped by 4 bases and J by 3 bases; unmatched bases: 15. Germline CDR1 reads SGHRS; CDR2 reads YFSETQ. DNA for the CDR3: TGCGCCAGCAGCACAGGACTCAGACAGGGTTTTGACTATGGCTACACCTTC. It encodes CASSTGLRQGFDYGYTF. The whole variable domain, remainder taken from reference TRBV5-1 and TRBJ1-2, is KAGVTQTPRYLIKTRGQQVTLSCSPISGHRSVSWYQQTPGQGLQFLFEYFSETQRNKGNFPGRFSGRQFSNSRSEMNVSTLELGDSALYLCASSTGLRQGFDYGYTFGSGTRLTVV.

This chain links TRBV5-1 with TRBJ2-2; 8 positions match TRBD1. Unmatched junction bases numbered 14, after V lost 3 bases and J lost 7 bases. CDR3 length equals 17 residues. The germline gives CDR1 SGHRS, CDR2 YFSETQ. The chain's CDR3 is CASSWSLRDRTIGELFF. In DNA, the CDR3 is TGCGCCAGCAGCTGGTCTCTCCGGGACAGGACTATCGGGGAGCTGTTTTTT.

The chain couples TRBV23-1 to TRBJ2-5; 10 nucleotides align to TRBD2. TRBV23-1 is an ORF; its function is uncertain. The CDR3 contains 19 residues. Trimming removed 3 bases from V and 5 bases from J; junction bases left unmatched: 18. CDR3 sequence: CASSHRSSSGRATYETQYF. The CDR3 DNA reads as TGCGCCAGCAGTCACCGATCATCGAGCGGGAGGGCCACATACGAGACCCAGTACTTC.

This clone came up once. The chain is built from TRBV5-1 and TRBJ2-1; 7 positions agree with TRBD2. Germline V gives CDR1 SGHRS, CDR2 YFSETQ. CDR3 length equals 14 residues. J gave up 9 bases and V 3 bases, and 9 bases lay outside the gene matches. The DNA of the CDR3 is TGCGCCAGCAGCTCTATAGGACTAGTTATTGAGCAGTTCTTC. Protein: CASSSIGLVIEQFF. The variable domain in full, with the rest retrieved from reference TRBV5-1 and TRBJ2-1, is KAGVTQTPRYLIKTRGQQVTLSCSPISGHRSVSWYQQTPGQGLQFLFEYFSETQRNKGNFPGRFSGRQFSNSRSEMNVSTLELGDSALYLCASSSIGLVIEQFFGPGTRLTVL.

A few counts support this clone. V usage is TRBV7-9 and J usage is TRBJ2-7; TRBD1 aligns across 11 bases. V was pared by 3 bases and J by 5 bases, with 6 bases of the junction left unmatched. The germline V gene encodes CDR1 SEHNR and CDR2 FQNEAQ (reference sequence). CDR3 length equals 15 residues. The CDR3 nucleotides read TGTGCCAGCAGCTTGGGGACAGGGGGATTTGACGAGCAGTACTTC. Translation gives CASSLGTGGFDEQYF.

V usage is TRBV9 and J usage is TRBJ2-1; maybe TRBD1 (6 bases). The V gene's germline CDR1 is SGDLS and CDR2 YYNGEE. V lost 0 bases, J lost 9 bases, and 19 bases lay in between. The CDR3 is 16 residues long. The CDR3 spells CASSVAHLDSRSEQFF. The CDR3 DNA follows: TGTGCCAGCAGCGTAGCCCACTTGGACAGTCGAAGTGAGCAGTTCTTC.

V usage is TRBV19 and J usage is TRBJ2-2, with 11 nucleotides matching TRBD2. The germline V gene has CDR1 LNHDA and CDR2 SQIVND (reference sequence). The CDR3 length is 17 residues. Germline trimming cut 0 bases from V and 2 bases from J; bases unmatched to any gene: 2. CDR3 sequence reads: CASSIDSGRANTGELFF. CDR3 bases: TGTGCCAGTAGTATAGATAGCGGGAGGGCCAACACCGGGGAGCTGTTTTTT.

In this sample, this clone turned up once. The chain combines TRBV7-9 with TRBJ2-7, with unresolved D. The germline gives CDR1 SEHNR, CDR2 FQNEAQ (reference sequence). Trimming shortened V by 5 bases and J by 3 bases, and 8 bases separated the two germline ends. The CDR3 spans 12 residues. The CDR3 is CASSEARYEQYF. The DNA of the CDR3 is TGTGCCAGCAGCGAAGCCCGCTACGAGCAGTACTTC.

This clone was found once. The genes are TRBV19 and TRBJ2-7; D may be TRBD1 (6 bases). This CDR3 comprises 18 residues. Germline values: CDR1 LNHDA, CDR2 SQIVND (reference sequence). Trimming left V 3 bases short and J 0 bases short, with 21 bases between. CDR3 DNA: TGTGCCAGTAGTATTTTACGCCCGGGGACAAAGAGCTCCTACGAGCAGTACTTC. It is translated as CASSILRPGTKSSYEQYF.

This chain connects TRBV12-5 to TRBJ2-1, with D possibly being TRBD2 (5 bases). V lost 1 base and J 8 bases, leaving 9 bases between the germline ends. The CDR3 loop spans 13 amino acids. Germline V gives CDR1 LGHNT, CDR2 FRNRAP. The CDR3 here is CASGLAGLDEQFF. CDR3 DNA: TGTGCTAGTGGTTTGGCGGGATTAGATGAGCAGTTCTTC.

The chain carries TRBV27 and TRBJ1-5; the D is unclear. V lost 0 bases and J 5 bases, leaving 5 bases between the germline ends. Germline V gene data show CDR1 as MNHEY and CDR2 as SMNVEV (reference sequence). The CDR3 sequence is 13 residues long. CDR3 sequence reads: CASSLSEYQPQHF. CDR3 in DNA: TGTGCCAGCAGTTTATCAGAGTATCAGCCCCAGCATTTT.

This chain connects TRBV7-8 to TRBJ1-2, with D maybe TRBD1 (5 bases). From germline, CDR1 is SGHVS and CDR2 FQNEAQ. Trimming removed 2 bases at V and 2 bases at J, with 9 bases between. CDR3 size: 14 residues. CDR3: CASSLNRQNYGYTF. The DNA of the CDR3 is TGTGCCAGCAGCTTAAACCGACAGAACTATGGCTACACCTTC.

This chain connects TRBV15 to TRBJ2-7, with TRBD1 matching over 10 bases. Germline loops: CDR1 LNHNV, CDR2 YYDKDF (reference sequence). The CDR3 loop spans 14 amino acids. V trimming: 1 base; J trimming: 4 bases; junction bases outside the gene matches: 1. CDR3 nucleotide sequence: TGTGCCACCAGCAGAGGACAGGGGGCTTACGAGCAGTACTTC. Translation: CATSRGQGAYEQYF. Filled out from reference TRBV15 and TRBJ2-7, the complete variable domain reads DAMVIQNPRYQVTQFGKPVTLSCSQTLNHNVMYWYQQKSSQAPKLLFHYYDKDFNNEADTPDNFQSRRPNTSFCFLDIRSPGLGDTAMYLCATSRGQGAYEQYFGPGTRLTVT.

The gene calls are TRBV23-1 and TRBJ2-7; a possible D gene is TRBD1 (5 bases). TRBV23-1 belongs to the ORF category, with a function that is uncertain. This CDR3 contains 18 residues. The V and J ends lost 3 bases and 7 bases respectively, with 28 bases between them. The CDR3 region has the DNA TGCGCCAGCAGTCAGGGGTTACGGACAAGGACCTGTTGTTGGGAGCAGTACTTC. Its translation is CASSQGLRTRTCCWEQYF.

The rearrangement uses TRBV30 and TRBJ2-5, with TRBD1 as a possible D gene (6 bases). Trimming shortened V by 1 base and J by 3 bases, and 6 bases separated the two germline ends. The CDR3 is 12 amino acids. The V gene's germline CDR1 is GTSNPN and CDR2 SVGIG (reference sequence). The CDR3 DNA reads TGTGCCTGGAGTGAGGGGGAAGAGACCCAGTACTTC. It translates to CAWSEGEETQYF.

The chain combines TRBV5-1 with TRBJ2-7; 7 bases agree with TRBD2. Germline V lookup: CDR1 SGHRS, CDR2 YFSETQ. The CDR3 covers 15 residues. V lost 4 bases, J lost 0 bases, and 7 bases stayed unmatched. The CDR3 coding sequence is TGCGCCAGCAGCCGAGAGCGGGGTAGCTCCTACGAGCAGTACTTC. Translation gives CASSRERGSSYEQYF.

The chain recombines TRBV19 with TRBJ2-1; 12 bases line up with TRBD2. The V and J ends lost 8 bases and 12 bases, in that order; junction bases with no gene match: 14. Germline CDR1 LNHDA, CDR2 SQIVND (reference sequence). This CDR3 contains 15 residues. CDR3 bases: TGTGCCAGTGGCCTACTAGCGGGAGGCTTTCGTGCGCAGTTCTTC. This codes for CASGLLAGGFRAQFF.

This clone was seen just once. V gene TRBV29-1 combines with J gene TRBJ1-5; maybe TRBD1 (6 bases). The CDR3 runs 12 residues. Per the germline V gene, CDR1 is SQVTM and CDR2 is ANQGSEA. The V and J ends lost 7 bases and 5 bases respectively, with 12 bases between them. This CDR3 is CSAAEGDQPQHF. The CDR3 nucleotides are TGCAGCGCCGCCGAGGGGGATCAGCCCCAGCATTTT.

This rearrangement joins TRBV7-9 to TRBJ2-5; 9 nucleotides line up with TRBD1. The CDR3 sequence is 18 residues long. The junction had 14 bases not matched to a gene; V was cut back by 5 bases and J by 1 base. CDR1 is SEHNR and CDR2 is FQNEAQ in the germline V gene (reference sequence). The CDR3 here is CASSPGTGTREFQETQYF. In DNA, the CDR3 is TGTGCCAGCAGCCCAGGGACAGGGACAAGGGAGTTCCAAGAGACCCAGTACTTC.

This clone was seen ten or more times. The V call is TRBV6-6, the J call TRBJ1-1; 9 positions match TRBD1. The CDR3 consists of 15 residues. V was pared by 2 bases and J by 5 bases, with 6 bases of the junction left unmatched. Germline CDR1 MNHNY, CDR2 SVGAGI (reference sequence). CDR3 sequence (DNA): TGTGCCAGCAGTTACCGTGGACAGGGGAGTACTGAAGCTTTCTTT. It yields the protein CASSYRGQGSTEAFF.